These 13 T cell receptor beta chains came from one sample sequenced in a study of T cell changes during pregnancy in multiple sclerosis. Profiling relied on immunoSEQ multiplex PCR, and the TCRdb table lists in-frame clones only, not all of them. The sample includes 85,000 to 100,000 clones, roughly 92% seen only once; the top ten take around 2.5%. The sample was peripheral blood, taken in the first trimester of pregnancy. These TCRs come from a female donor with multiple sclerosis, enrolled in a pregnancy study.

This clone was observed once. This chain uses TRBV5-1 with TRBJ2-3; 12 nucleotides align to TRBD1. CDR3 length: 20 residues. Germline lookup yields CDR1 SGHRS and CDR2 YFSETQ. The V gene end was trimmed by 1 base and the J gene end by 2 bases; junction bases not matched to a gene: 14. DNA for the CDR3: TGCGCCAGCAGCTTGAAGGGACAGGGGGCGCGGGGGGATACCACAGATACGCAGTATTTT. Encoded protein: CASSLKGQGARGDTTDTQYF.

This chain connects TRBV7-9 to TRBJ2-5; maybe TRBD1 (7 bases). Germline CDR1 is SEHNR and CDR2 is FQNEAQ (reference sequence). V was shortened by 5 bases and J by 1 base, with 14 bases between the two germline ends. The CDR3 is made up of 15 amino acids. CDR3 in amino acids: CASSAGQTLQETQYF. The CDR3 DNA is TGTGCCAGCAGCGCGGGACAGACTCTCCAAGAGACCCAGTACTTC.

The genes are TRBV28 and TRBJ1-2; D may be TRBD1 (6 bases). The ends were cut back, 3 bases at V and 8 bases at J, with 13 bases in the middle. This CDR3 contains 13 residues. Germline V gene lookup returns CDR1 MDHEN and CDR2 SYDVKM. This CDR3 is CASSFLQGQGYTF. The CDR3 DNA reads as TGTGCCAGCAGTTTCCTCCAGGGGCAAGGCTACACCTTC.

The chain employs TRBV28 and TRBJ1-1, with TRBD1 as a possible D gene (5 bases). Germline V gives CDR1 MDHEN, CDR2 SYDVKM. Trimming cost V 11 bases and J 3 bases, with 16 bases left between them. The CDR3 length is 13 residues. The CDR3 DNA reads as TGTGCCGGGGGGGACCCCATGCACACTGAAGCTTTCTTT. It codes for CAGGDPMHTEAFF.

The gene calls are TRBV6-5 and TRBJ2-7; no clear D. CDR1 MNHEY and CDR2 SVGAGI come from the germline V gene. The V end was cut by 6 bases, the J end by 2 bases, with 11 bases between. CDR3 length equals 13 residues. The CDR3 nucleotides read TGTGCCAGCAGCCGAGGTGAGGCCTACGAGCAGTACTTC. Residues: CASSRGEAYEQYF.

The chain joins TRBV2 to TRBJ2-7; TRBD1 aligns across 7 bases. V was clipped by 6 bases and J by 5 bases; unmatched bases: 4. The CDR3 runs to 12 residues. Germline CDR1 is SNHLY and CDR2 is FYNNEI. CDR3 in DNA: TGTGCCAGCAGAGGGACAGCGAACGAGCAGTACTTC. Its translation: CASRGTANEQYF.

This chain joins TRBV7-9 and TRBJ2-1; TRBD2 aligns across 8 bases. Germline V gene sequence: CDR1 SEHNR, CDR2 FQNEAQ (reference sequence). CDR3 length equals 15 residues. After removal of 5 bases from V and 1 base from J, the junction contained 4 bases not matched to a gene. CDR3: CASSRSGSSYNEQFF. The CDR3 region has the DNA TGTGCCAGCAGCCGAAGCGGGAGTTCCTACAATGAGCAGTTCTTC.

V is TRBV2 and J is TRBJ2-1; D may match TRBD1 or TRBD2 (9 bases each). Germline CDR1 SNHLY, CDR2 FYNNEI. The CDR3 covers 19 residues. V was clipped by 2 bases and J by 8 bases, with 28 bases between them. The DNA of the CDR3 is TGTGCCAGCAGTGAACCGGGACAGGGTAATAGCGGGAGCTCGCATGAGCAGTTCTTC. This gives the protein CASSEPGQGNSGSSHEQFF.

The V and J genes are TRBV9 and TRBJ2-7; tentative D call: TRBD2 (5 bases). Trimming left V 0 bases short and J 0 bases short, with 10 bases between. This CDR3 spans 15 amino acids. CDR1 and CDR2 (germline): SGDLS, YYNGEE. The CDR3: CASSVGGLHSYEQYF. In nucleotides, the CDR3 is TGTGCCAGCAGCGTAGGAGGGTTGCACTCCTACGAGCAGTACTTC. Complete variable domain (other parts from reference TRBV9 and TRBJ2-7): DSGVTQTPKHLITATGQRVTLRCSPRSGDLSVYWYQQSLDQGLQFLIQYYNGEERAKGNILERFSAQQFPDLHSELNLSSLELGDSALYFCASSVGGLHSYEQYFGPGTRLTVT.

The J gene is TRBJ2-1, the V gene TRBV18, with D possibly TRBD1 on 5 matching bases. The CDR3 is made up of 13 amino acids. Per germline, CDR1 KGHSH and CDR2 LQKENI. With 3 bases removed from V and 7 bases from J, the gap between germline ends came to 10 bases. Here the CDR3 DNA reads TGTGCCAGCTCACCCGACAGCTCGAATGAGCAGTTCTTC. It specifies CASSPDSSNEQFF. Full variable domain (outside the CDR3, taken from reference TRBV18 and TRBJ2-1): NAGVMQNPRHLVRRRGQEARLRCSPMKGHSHVYWYRQLPEEGLKFMVYLQKENIIDESGMPKERFSAEFPKEGPSILRIQQVVRGDSAAYFCASSPDSSNEQFFGPGTRLTVL.

The chain uses TRBV27 and TRBJ2-1, with a tentative D call TRBD2 (5 bases). This CDR3 has 13 residues. V lost 0 bases to trimming and J lost 5 bases, with 5 bases between them. The germline V gene encodes CDR1 MNHEY and CDR2 SMNVEV (reference sequence). CDR3 residues: CASSLSRDNEQFF. DNA for the CDR3: TGTGCCAGCAGTTTATCGAGGGACAATGAGCAGTTCTTC.

The chain uses TRBV6-5 and TRBJ2-7, with D perhaps TRBD1 (6 bases). Trimming pared 5 bases from V and 3 bases from J, leaving 14 bases between. The CDR3 has 14 amino acids. Germline CDR1 is MNHEY and CDR2 is SVGAGI. CDR3 coding DNA: TGTGCCAGCAGTACAACAGGGCCAGGCTACGAGCAGTACTTC. As protein: CASSTTGPGYEQYF.

This rearrangement joins TRBV5-1 to TRBJ2-7; 12 positions agree with TRBD1. The CDR3 loop spans 19 amino acids. Germline lookup yields CDR1 SGHRS and CDR2 YFSETQ. V was pared by 3 bases and J by 1 base, with 14 bases of the junction left unmatched. This CDR3 is CASSSSTGTGGGRSYEQYF. The DNA of the CDR3 is TGCGCCAGCAGCTCCTCGACCGGGACAGGGGGCGGAAGGTCCTACGAGCAGTACTTC.